Following are 16 T cell receptor beta chains from one sample sequenced in a study of blood T cell repertoires in COVID-19. TCRdb's table, derived via immunoSEQ multiplex PCR, lists solely in-frame clones and lacks some. Among over 130,000 clones listed, around 86% were seen once. The sequenced sample consisted of peripheral blood. The receptor source for this set is a human donor in a cohort sampled during active COVID-19.

This chain joins TRBV6-1 and TRBJ2-1, with a tentative D call TRBD2 (5 bases). Between the trimmed V and J ends, which lost 2 bases and 5 bases, there was a span of 10 bases. Germline V gene lookup returns CDR1 MNHNS and CDR2 SASEGT. The CDR3 consists of 14 residues. The CDR3 DNA sequence: TGTGCCAGCAGTGAAACCTTCGGGAACAATGAGCAGTTCTTC. The encoded protein is CASSETFGNNEQFF.

The chain combines TRBV5-1 with TRBJ2-7, with D possibly TRBD2 on 6 matching bases. The V and J ends lost 0 bases and 0 bases respectively, with 10 bases between them. The CDR3 is 15 amino acids. Germline lookup yields CDR1 SGHRS and CDR2 YFSETQ. The CDR3 loop is CASSLGGGGSYEQYF. The CDR3 DNA follows: TGCGCCAGCAGCTTGGGTGGGGGAGGCTCCTACGAGCAGTACTTC.

The rearrangement links TRBV5-1 to TRBJ2-1, with D possibly TRBD2 on 5 matching bases. The germline V gene encodes CDR1 SGHRS and CDR2 YFSETQ. The V end was cut by 3 bases, the J end by 7 bases, with 14 bases between. The CDR3 has 14 residues. The CDR3 DNA reads as TGCGCCAGCAGCTCCCTAGCCCTCGCGAATGAGCAGTTCTTC. Residues: CASSSLALANEQFF.

The chain recombines TRBV19 with TRBJ2-2; 7 bases are shared with TRBD1. The germline V gene has CDR1 LNHDA and CDR2 SQIVND (reference sequence). There are 16 residues in the CDR3. V gave up 4 bases and J gave up 2 bases; unmatched junction bases: 7. The DNA for the CDR3 is TGTGCCAGTAGTACCCCACCAGGGGGAAACACCGGGGAGCTGTTTTTT. Amino acid sequence: CASSTPPGGNTGELFF.

V gene TRBV6-5 combines with J gene TRBJ1-2, with unresolved D. Germline V gene sequence: CDR1 MNHEY, CDR2 SVGAGI. The CDR3 contains 13 residues. Trimming removed 5 bases from V and 2 bases from J, with 9 bases in between. Here the CDR3 DNA reads TGTGCCAGCAGTCAACAGACCAACTATGGCTACACCTTC. Translation gives CASSQQTNYGYTF.

V gene TRBV21-1 combines with J gene TRBJ2-3; no DNA check was done on the table's D call, TRBD1. TRBV21-1 is listed as a pseudogene. The length of the CDR3 is 15 residues. The CDR3 coding sequence is TGTGCCAGCAGCAACACAGGGGGGGACACAGATACGCAGTATTTT. Translated, it gives CASSNTGGDTDTQYF.

The chain combines TRBV18 with TRBJ1-1, with 8 positions matching TRBD1. In germline, CDR1 is KGHSH, CDR2 LQKENI. Germline trimming cut 1 base from V and 3 bases from J; bases unmatched to any gene: 7. This CDR3 has 16 amino acids. The CDR3 is CASSPLPGGSDTEAFF. In DNA, the CDR3 is TGTGCCAGCTCACCACTTCCAGGGGGCTCGGACACTGAAGCTTTCTTT.

This clone has only a few counts. The CDR3 nucleotides are TGTGCCAGCAGCTCCCTGGACAGGGAGGACACCATATATTTT. Translated, it gives CASSSLDREDTIYF. The chain couples TRBV28 to TRBJ1-3; 8 positions agree with TRBD1. The CDR3 is 14 amino acids. Germline trimming cut 6 bases from V and 8 bases from J; bases unmatched to any gene: 9. The germline V gene has CDR1 MDHEN and CDR2 SYDVKM.

This sequence joins TRBV6-5 and TRBJ2-2; possibly TRBD1 for D (5 bases). V lost 9 bases to trimming and J lost 5 bases, with 16 bases between them. CDR3 length: 14 residues. Germline V lookup: CDR1 MNHEY, CDR2 SVGAGI. CDR3 loop: CASRQYAGTGELFF. CDR3 bases: TGTGCCAGTCGACAGTATGCTGGGACCGGGGAGCTGTTTTTT.

This chain connects TRBV28 to TRBJ1-4, with 8 positions matching TRBD1. Trimming at V came to 5 bases and at J to 1 base, leaving 9 bases not matched to a gene. The germline V gene has CDR1 MDHEN and CDR2 SYDVKM. The CDR3 consists of 17 residues. CDR3 nucleotides: TGTGCCAGCAGTCCAATGACAGGGGTGAGAACTAATGAAAAACTGTTTTTT. This codes for CASSPMTGVRTNEKLFF. Drawing the rest from reference TRBV28 and TRBJ1-4, the complete variable domain is DVKVTQSSRYLVKRTGEKVFLECVQDMDHENMFWYRQDPGLGLRLIYFSYDVKMKEKGDIPEGYSVSREKKERFSLILESASTNQTSMYLCASSPMTGVRTNEKLFFGSGTQLSVL.

This chain uses TRBV2 with TRBJ2-3, with TRBD2 as a possible D gene (5 bases). Between the trimmed V and J ends, which lost 3 bases and 3 bases, there was a span of 10 bases. The germline CDR1 and CDR2 sequences are SNHLY and FYNNEI. The CDR3 loop spans 14 amino acids. This CDR3 is CASSDPWETDTQYF. The CDR3 DNA reads as TGTGCCAGCAGTGATCCGTGGGAGACAGATACGCAGTATTTT.

The rearrangement uses TRBV28 and TRBJ2-5; D is undetermined. The V end lost 5 bases, the J end lost 6 bases, and 16 bases lay between the germline ends. Germline loops: CDR1 MDHEN, CDR2 SYDVKM. The CDR3 spans 14 residues. The CDR3 sequence: CASSPPQVMKTQYF. The CDR3 DNA is TGTGCCAGCAGTCCGCCCCAGGTTATGAAGACCCAGTACTTC.

V usage is TRBV28 and J usage is TRBJ2-7, with 7 bases identical to TRBD2. The CDR3 sequence is 15 residues long. The germline CDR1 and CDR2 sequences are MDHEN and SYDVKM. V gave up 4 bases and J gave up 3 bases; unmatched junction bases: 9. The CDR3 is CASSSPGEGHYEQYF. The DNA of the CDR3 is TGTGCCAGCAGTTCCCCGGGGGAGGGGCACTACGAGCAGTACTTC.

The V call is TRBV6-6, the J call TRBJ2-1, with 11 bases identical to TRBD2. V dropped 6 bases and J dropped 6; count of bases not matched to a gene: 7. The germline CDR1 and CDR2 sequences are MNHNY and SVGAGI (reference sequence). This CDR3 is 15 amino acids long. CDR3 residues: CASRGGSGGANEQFF. In DNA form, the CDR3 reads TGTGCCAGCAGGGGCGGTAGCGGGGGGGCCAATGAGCAGTTCTTC.

This clone was counted a single time. This chain joins TRBV23-1 and TRBJ2-1, with a possible D match to TRBD1 (5 bases). TRBV23-1 is marked as an open reading frame, function uncertain. CDR3 length equals 15 residues. Trimming pared 0 bases from V and 9 bases from J, leaving 15 bases between. CDR3 loop: CASSQSGWDRGEQFF. For the CDR3, the DNA is TGCGCCAGCAGTCAATCAGGGTGGGATAGGGGTGAGCAGTTCTTC.

This clone has a single count. The chain links TRBV5-1 to TRBJ1-2; possibly TRBD1 for D (6 bases). CDR1 and CDR2 from the germline V gene are SGHRS and YFSETQ. The CDR3 loop spans 14 amino acids. Deletions cut 4 bases from V and 5 bases from J, with 15 bases between. The CDR3 sequence: CASSAYPGEYGYTF. DNA of the CDR3: TGCGCCAGCAGCGCATACCCAGGGGAATATGGCTACACCTTC.